This TCR beta chain appears in the sequencing data of a study of OX40 agonist ivuxolimab in advanced cancers. The overall study: Participants, around 80% male, averaged about 56 years of age, ranging from roughly 23 to 80. Prior anti-PD-1, anti-PD-L1 or anti-CTLA-4 therapy was allowed; 40% had some.

This clone was detected once. The assay was immunoSEQ multiplex PCR, and TCRdb's table has in-frame clones only and misses some. This sample has about 44,000 clones, with about 85% found just once. The CDR3 loop spans 12 amino acids. Germline V gene lookup returns CDR1 SGHAT and CDR2 FQNNGV. Trimming cost V 4 bases and J 6 bases, with 6 bases left between them. The clonotype was recovered from an adult with an advanced solid tumor such as melanoma, head and neck, liver or kidney cancer. V and J are TRBV11-2 and TRBJ2-2; weak D call: TRBD2 (6 bases). The input for sequencing was CD4+ or CD8+ T cells sorted from blood, taken in a trial of the OX40 agonist ivuxolimab. The DNA of the CDR3 is TGTGCCAGCAGCTGGGGGGCCGGGGAGCTGTTTTTT. It yields the protein CASSWGAGELFF.